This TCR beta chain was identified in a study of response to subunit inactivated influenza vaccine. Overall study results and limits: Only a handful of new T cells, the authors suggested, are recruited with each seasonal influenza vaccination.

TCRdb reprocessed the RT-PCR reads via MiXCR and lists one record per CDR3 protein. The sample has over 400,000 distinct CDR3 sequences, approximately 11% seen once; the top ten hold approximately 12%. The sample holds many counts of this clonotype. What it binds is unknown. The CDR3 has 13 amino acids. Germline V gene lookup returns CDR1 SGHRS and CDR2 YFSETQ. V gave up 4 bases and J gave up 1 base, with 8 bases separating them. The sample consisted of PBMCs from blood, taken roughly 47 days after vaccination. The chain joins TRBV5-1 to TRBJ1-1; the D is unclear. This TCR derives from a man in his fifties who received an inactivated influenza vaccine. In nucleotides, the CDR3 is TGCGCCAGCAGCCCGTGGGGGAACACTGAAGCTTTCTTT. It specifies CASSPWGNTEAFF.